This TCR beta chain was obtained from a study of cytomegalovirus exposure and HLA in healthy donors. PCR used 60 Vbeta primers and 13 Jbeta primers. TCRdb keeps only in-frame clones here, not all; method: immunoSEQ multiplex PCR. The sample holds around 300,000 clones; around 90% are singletons and the top ten take roughly 2%. V gave up 3 bases and J gave up 4 bases; unmatched junction bases: 8. Germline-derived CDR1 and CDR2 are ENHRY and SYGVKD. The CDR3 sequence is 15 residues long. This sequence originates from a woman between 18 and 30 years old in good health and CMV-seronegative. The chain combines TRBV10-3 with TRBJ1-1, with 7 bases matching TRBD1. What was sequenced was PBMCs. CDR3 region: CAISDTDRAVTEAFF. CDR3 sequence (DNA): TGTGCCATCAGTGATACCGACAGGGCAGTCACTGAAGCTTTCTTT.